This T cell receptor beta chain was observed in a study of blood T cell repertoires in COVID-19. Generated by immunoSEQ multiplex PCR, the TCRdb table keeps only in-frame clones and is missing some. The sample contains 85,000 to 90,000 clones, around 93% of which appear only once. Germline CDR1 is SGDLS and CDR2 is YYNGEE. The ends were cut back, 2 bases at V and 0 bases at J, with 9 bases in the middle. The CDR3 is 15 amino acids. The chain joins TRBV9 to TRBJ2-1; D might be TRBD1 (6 bases). The clonotype was recovered from a human donor with active COVID-19. The donor label of this sample is uncertain. The sample comprised peripheral blood. CDR3 in amino acids: CASSVNRASYNEQFF. The DNA of the CDR3 is TGTGCCAGCAGCGTTAACAGGGCCTCCTACAATGAGCAGTTCTTC. The variable domain in full, with the rest retrieved from reference TRBV9 and TRBJ2-1, is DSGVTQTPKHLITATGQRVTLRCSPRSGDLSVYWYQQSLDQGLQFLIQYYNGEERAKGNILERFSAQQFPDLHSELNLSSLELGDSALYFCASSVNRASYNEQFFGPGTRLTVL.